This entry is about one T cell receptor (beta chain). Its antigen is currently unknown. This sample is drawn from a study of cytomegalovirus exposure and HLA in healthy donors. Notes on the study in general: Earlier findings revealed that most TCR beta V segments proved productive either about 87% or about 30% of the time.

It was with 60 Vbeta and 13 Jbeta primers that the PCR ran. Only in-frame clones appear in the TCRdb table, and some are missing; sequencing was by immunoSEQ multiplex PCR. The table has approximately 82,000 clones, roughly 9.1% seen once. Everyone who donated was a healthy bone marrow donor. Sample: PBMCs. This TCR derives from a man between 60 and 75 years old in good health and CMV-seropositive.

The CDR3 reads CASSLGLAGGTSTDTQYF. CDR3 in DNA: TGTGCCAGCAGCTTAGGGCTAGCGGGAGGAACTAGCACAGATACGCAGTATTTT. The chain combines TRBV11-3 with TRBJ2-3; 11 bases match TRBD2. With V trimmed by 1 base and J by 0 bases, 6 bases remained unmatched. The CDR3 runs 18 residues. The V gene's germline CDR1 is SGHNT and CDR2 YENEEA.